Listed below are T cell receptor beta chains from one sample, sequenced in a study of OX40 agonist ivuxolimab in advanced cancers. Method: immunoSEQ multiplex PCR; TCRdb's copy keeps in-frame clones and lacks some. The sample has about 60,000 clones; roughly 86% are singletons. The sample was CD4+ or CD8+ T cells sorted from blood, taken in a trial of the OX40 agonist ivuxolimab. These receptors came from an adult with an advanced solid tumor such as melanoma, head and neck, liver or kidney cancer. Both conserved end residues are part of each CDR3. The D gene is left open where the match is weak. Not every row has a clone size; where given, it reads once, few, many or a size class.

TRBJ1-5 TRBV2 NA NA TGTGCCAGCAGTCCCTCGGGACAAATTAATCAGCCCCAGCATTTT CASSPSGQINQPQHF
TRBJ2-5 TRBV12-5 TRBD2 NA TGTGCTAGTGGTTTAGTCGCTAGCGGGGGCCGGTACTTC CASGLVASGGRYF
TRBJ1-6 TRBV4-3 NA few TGCGCCAGCAGCCAGGGCCGACAGGCTTCACCCCTCCACTTT CASSQGRQASPLHF
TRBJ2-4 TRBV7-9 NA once TGTGCCAGCAGCTTGGGGGATAAAAACATTCAGTACTTC CASSLGDKNIQYF
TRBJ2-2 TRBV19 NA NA TGTGCCAGTGGAAATAATAGACAGGCCCCCGACACCGGGGAGCTGTTTTTT CASGNNRQAPDTGELFF
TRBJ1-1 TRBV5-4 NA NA TGTGCCAGCAGCCACACAGGGATAGCAGGGTACACTGAAGCTTTCTTT CASSHTGIAGYTEAFF
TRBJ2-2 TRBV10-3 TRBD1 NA TGTGCCATCAGCGAGGACAGGGGCAACACCGGGGAGCTGTTTTTT CAISEDRGNTGELFF
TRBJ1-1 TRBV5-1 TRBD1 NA TGCGCCAGCAGCTTGAGGACAGGGGGCGCAGGCTCTGAAGCTTTCTTT CASSLRTGGAGSEAFF
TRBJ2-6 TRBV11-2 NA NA TGTGCCAGCAGCTCCCGGCTTTCTGGGGCCAACGTCCTGACTTTC CASSSRLSGANVLTF
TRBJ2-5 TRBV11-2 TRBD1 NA TGTGCCAGCAGCTCGGACAGGGAAGAGACCCAGTACTTC CASSSDREETQYF
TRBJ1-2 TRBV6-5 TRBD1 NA TGTGCCAGCAGTGGACGGGACAGGCTTGGTTATGGCTACACCTTC CASSGRDRLGYGYTF
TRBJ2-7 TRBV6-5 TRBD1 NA TGTGCCAGCAGTTACTCGGGGGGACAGGGCCTTTACGAGCAGTACTTC CASSYSGGQGLYEQYF
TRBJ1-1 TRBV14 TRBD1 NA TGTGCCAGCAGCGAACAGGGGTTGAACACTGAAGCTTTCTTT CASSEQGLNTEAFF
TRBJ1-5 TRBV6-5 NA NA TGTGCCAGCAGTTACTCGAAACAGCGAAATCAGCCCCAGCATTTT CASSYSKQRNQPQHF
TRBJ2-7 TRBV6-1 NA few TGTGCCAGCAGCGATCCCTGGGGCCTCGCCTACGAGCAGTACTTC CASSDPWGLAYEQYF
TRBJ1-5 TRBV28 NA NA TGTGCCAGTAGAGGGGCAGGGGTCAATCAGCCCCAGCATTTT CASRGAGVNQPQHF
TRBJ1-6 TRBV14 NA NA TGTGCCAGCAGCCAAGGGTACCTTGTTTCCCTCCACTTT CASSQGYLVSLHF
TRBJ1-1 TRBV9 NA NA TGTGCCAGCAGCGGGACGGGGGTCACTGAAGCTTTCTTT CASSGTGVTEAFF
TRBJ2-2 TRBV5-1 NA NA TGCGCCAGCAGCGCCGAACCTGGATTCGTCCTCGGGGAGCTGTTTTTT CASSAEPGFVLGELFF
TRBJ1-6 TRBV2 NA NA TGTGCCAGCAGTGAAGGACAGGCAAGGAATTCACCCCTCCACTTT CASSEGQARNSPLHF
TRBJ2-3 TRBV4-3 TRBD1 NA TGCGCCAGCAGCCAGCAACCGGGACAGGGGGCTTCAGATACGCAGTATTTT CASSQQPGQGASDTQYF
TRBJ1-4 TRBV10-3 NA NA TGTGCCATCAGTGAGTCGGGCCGGTCCCAAGCAACTAATGAAAAACTGTTTTTT CAISESGRSQATNEKLFF
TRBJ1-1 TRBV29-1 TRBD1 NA TGCAGCGTTGAACTCAGGACAGGGAACACTGAAGCTTTCTTT CSVELRTGNTEAFF
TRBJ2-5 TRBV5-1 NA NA TGCGCCAGCAGCTCGGAACGAGGCTTACCCCACGAGACCCAGTACTTC CASSSERGLPHETQYF
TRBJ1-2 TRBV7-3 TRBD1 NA TGTGCCAGCAGCCCTCAGACAGGGGGTGGCTACACCTTC CASSPQTGGGYTF
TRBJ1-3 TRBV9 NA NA TGTGCCAGCAGCGCACCACCGGCGGTCACCATATATTTT CASSAPPAVTIYF
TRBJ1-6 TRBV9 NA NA TGTGCCAGCAGCCCTGACAGTTATAATTCACCCCTCCACTTT CASSPDSYNSPLHF
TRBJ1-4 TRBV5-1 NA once TGCGCCAGCAGCTTGGAGGGGACGAGGACTGAAAAACTGTTTTTT CASSLEGTRTEKLFF
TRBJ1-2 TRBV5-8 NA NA TGTGCCAGCAGCTTGGGGCAGCGCTATGGCTACACCTTC CASSLGQRYGYTF
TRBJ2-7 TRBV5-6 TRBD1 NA TGTGCCAGCAGCCCTGGGACAGGGCGCCCTGGAGAGCAGTACTTC CASSPGTGRPGEQYF
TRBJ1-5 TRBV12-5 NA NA TGTGCTAGTGGTTTGTCTCCCGACAGGTACGCGAATCAGCCCCAGCATTTT CASGLSPDRYANQPQHF
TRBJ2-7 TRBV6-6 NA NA TGTGCCAGCAGGCGGGACTCAACCTCCTACGAGCAGTACTTC CASRRDSTSYEQYF
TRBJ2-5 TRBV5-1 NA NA TGCGCCAGCAGCTTGGGGGGACGTTATCAAGAGACCCAGTACTTC CASSLGGRYQETQYF
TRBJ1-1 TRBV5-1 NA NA TGCGCCAGCAGCCCCTTGGGGGGGAACACTGAAGCTTTCTTT CASSPLGGNTEAFF
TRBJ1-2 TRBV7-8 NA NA TGTGCCAGCAGCTTAGTTGTGGACACAGAAGACTATGGCTACACCTTC CASSLVVDTEDYGYTF
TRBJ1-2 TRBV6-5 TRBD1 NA TGTGCCAGCAGTATAACAGGGGGACGTGACTATGGCTACACCTTC CASSITGGRDYGYTF
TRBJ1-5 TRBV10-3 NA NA TGTGCCATCAGTACCGATAGCAATCAGCCCCAGCATTTT CAISTDSNQPQHF
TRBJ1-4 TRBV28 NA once TGTGCCAGCAGTATATCAGGGTCCTCTAATGAAAAACTGTTTTTT CASSISGSSNEKLFF
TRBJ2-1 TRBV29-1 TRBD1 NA TGCAGCGCGGGACAGGCTGTTACGGGTGAGCAGTTCTTC CSAGQAVTGEQFF
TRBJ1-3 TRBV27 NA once TGTGCCAGCAGTTCGACAGGTTCCTCTGGAAACACCATATATTTT CASSSTGSSGNTIYF
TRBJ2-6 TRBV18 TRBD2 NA TGTGCCAGCTCACAGACTAGCGGGTTTATCTCTGGGGCCAACGTCCTGACTTTC CASSQTSGFISGANVLTF
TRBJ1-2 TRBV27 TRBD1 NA TGTGCCAGCGGGAAAAGACAGGGCTTCGTAGGTGGCTACACCTTC CASGKRQGFVGGYTF
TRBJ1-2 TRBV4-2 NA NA TGTGCCAGCAGCCAAGATTTCGCCACAATCTATGGCTACACCTTC CASSQDFATIYGYTF
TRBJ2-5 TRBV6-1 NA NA TGTGCCAGCAGTCACACCCTACTACAAGAGACCCAGTACTTC CASSHTLLQETQYF
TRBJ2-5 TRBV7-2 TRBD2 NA TGTGCCAGCAGCTTCGGCGGGGGAGGAGAGACCCAGTACTTC CASSFGGGGETQYF
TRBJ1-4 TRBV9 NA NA TGTGCCAGCAGCGTAGGAGGGGGTCCTAATGAAAAACTGTTTTTT CASSVGGGPNEKLFF
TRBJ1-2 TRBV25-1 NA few TGTGCCAGCAGTGAATATTCCGGGCCTTCGGGAGAGGGCTACACCTTC CASSEYSGPSGEGYTF
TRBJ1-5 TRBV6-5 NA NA TGTGCCAGCAGACAGGGCGGGGGAAGCAATCAGCCCCAGCATTTT CASRQGGGSNQPQHF
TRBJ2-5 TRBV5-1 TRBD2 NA TGCGCCAGCAGCACAGAGCGGGGGGGAGAGACCCAGTACTTC CASSTERGGETQYF
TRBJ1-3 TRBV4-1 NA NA TGCGCCAGCAGCCAGGAGACAGGAGGCAGGACCGGAAACACCATATATTTT CASSQETGGRTGNTIYF
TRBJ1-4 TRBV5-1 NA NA TGCGCCAGCAGCCCCAACCCAGGGAGCACTAATGAAAAACTGTTTTTT CASSPNPGSTNEKLFF
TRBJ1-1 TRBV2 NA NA TGTGCCAGCAGCTGGGGACTCCCGAACACTGAAGCTTTCTTT CASSWGLPNTEAFF
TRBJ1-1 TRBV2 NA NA TGTGCCAGCAGTGAAGGCCAAGGGTACACTGAAGCTTTCTTT CASSEGQGYTEAFF
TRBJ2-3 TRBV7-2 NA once TGTGCCAGCAGCCGACGATCTGTGCGGTCAGATACGCAGTATTTT CASSRRSVRSDTQYF
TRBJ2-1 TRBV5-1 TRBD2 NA TGCGCCAGCAGCCCTGGGGTGCTAGCGGACTCCTACAATGAGCAGTTCTTC CASSPGVLADSYNEQFF
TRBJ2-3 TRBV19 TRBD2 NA TGTGCCAGTACCAAGACTAGCCAGAAAACAGATACGCAGTATTTT CASTKTSQKTDTQYF
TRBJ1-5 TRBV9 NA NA TGTGCCAGCAGCGAAGGGACGGTAAAGCAGCCCCAGCATTTT CASSEGTVKQPQHF
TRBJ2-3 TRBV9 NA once TGTGCCAGCAGCATATCCACAGATACGCAGTATTTT CASSISTDTQYF
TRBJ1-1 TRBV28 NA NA TGTGCCAGCAAGGGGTCCGATTCTGACACTGAAGCTTTCTTT CASKGSDSDTEAFF
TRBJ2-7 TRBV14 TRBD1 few TGTGCCAGCAGCTTCGGGACAGGCTCCTACGAGCAGTACTTC CASSFGTGSYEQYF